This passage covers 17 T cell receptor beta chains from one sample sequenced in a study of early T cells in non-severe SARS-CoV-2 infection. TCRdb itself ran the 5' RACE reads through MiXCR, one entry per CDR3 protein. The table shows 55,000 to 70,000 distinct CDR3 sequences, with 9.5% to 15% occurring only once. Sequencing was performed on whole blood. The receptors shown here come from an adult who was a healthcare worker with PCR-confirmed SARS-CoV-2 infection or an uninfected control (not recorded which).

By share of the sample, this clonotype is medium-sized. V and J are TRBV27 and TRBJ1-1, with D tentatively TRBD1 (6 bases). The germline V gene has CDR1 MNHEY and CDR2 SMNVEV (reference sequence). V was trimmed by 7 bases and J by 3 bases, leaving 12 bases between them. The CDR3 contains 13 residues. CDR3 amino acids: CASMISGDTEAFF. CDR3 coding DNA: TGTGCCAGCATGATATCAGGGGACACTGAAGCTTTCTTT.

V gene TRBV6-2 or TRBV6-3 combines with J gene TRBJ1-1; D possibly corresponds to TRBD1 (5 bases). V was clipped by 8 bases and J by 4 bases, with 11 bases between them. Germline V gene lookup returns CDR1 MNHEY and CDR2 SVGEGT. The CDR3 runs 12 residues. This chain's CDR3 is CASRGGGTEAFF. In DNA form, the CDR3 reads TGTGCCAGCCGCGGGGGAGGCACTGAAGCTTTCTTT.

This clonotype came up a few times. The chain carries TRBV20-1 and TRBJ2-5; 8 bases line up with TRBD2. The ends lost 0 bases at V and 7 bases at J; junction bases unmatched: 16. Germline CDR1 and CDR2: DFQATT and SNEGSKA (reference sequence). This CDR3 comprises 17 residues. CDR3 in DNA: TGCAGTGCTAGAGAACTAGCGGTTGGTTCTAAGCTCGGGACCCAGTACTTC. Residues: CSARELAVGSKLGTQYF.

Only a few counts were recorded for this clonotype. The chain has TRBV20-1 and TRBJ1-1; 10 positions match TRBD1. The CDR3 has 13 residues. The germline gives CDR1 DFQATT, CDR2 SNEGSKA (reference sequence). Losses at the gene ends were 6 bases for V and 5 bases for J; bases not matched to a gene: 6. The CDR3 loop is CSALTGGGTEAFF. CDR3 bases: TGCAGTGCCTTGACAGGGGGCGGAACTGAAGCTTTCTTT.

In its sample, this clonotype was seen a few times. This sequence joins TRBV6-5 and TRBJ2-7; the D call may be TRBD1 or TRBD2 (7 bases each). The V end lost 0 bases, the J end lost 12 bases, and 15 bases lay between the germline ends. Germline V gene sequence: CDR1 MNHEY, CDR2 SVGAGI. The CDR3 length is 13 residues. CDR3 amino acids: CASSYSRGTDWYF. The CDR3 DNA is TGTGCCAGCAGTTACTCGCGGGGGACAGACTGGTACTTC.

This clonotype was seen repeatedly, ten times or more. This CDR3 is CASSVAGNTEAFF. The DNA of the CDR3 is TGTGCCAGCAGCGTAGCAGGGAACACTGAAGCTTTCTTT. The chain carries TRBV9 and TRBJ1-1; D uncertain. Germline-derived CDR1 and CDR2 are SGDLS and YYNGEE. The CDR3 extends over 13 amino acids. Trimming pared 0 bases from V and 1 base from J, leaving 4 bases between. Full variable domain (rest looked up from reference TRBV9 and TRBJ1-1): DSGVTQTPKHLITATGQRVTLRCSPRSGDLSVYWYQQSLDQGLQFLIQYYNGEERAKGNILERFSAQQFPDLHSELNLSSLELGDSALYFCASSVAGNTEAFFGQGTRLTVV.

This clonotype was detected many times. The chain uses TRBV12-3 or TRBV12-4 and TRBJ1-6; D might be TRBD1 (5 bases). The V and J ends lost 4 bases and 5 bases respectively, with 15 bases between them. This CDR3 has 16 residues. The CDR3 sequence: CASSSGPTDNNSPLHF. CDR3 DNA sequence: TGTGCCAGCAGTTCGGGCCCGACAGACAATAATTCACCCCTCCACTTT.

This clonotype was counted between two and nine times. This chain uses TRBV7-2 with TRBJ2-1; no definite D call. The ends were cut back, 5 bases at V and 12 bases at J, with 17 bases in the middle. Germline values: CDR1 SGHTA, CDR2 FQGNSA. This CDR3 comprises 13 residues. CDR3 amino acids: CASSPRAGLAQFF. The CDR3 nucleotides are TGTGCCAGCAGCCCCCGAGCTGGCTTGGCGCAGTTCTTC.

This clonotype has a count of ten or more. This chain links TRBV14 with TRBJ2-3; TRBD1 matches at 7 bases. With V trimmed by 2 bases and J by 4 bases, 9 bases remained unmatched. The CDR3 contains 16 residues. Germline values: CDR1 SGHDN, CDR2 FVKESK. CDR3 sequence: CASSQMVTGWADTQYF. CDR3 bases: TGTGCCAGCAGCCAAATGGTGACAGGGTGGGCAGATACGCAGTATTTT. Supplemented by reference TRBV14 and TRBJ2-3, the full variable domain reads EAGVTQFPSHSVIEKGQTVTLRCDPISGHDNLYWYRRVMGKEIKFLLHFVKESKQDESGMPNNRFLAERTGGTYSTLKVQPAELEDSGVYFCASSQMVTGWADTQYFGPGTRLTVL.

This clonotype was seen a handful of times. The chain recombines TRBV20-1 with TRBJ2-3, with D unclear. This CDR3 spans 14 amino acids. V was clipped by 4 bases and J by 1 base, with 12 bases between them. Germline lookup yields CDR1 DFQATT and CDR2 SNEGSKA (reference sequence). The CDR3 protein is CSATSRGGTDTQYF. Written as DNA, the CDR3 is TGCAGTGCTACCAGCCGAGGAGGCACAGATACGCAGTATTTT.

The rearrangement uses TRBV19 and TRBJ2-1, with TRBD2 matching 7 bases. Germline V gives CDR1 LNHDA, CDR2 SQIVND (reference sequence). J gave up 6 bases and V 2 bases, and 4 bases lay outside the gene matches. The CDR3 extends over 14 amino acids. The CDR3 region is CASSISGGLNEQFF. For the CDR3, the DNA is TGTGCCAGTAGTATATCGGGGGGTCTCAATGAGCAGTTCTTC.

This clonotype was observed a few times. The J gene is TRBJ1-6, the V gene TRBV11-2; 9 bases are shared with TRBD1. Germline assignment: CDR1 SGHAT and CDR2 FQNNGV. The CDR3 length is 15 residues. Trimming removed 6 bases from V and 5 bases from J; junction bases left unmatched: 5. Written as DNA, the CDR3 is TGTGCCAGCAGGACCGGGACAGGGAATAATTCACCCCTCCACTTT. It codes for CASRTGTGNNSPLHF.

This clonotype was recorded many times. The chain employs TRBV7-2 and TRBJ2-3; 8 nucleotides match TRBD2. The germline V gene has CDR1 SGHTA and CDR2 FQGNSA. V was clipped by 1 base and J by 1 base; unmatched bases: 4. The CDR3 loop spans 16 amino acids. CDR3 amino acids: CASSLGPAGGTDTQYF. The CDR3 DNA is TGTGCCAGCAGCTTAGGGCCAGCGGGAGGCACAGATACGCAGTATTTT.

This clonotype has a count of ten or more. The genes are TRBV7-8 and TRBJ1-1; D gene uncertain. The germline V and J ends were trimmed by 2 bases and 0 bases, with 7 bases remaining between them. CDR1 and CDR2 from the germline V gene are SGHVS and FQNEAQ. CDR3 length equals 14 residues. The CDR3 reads CASSLLLLNTEAFF. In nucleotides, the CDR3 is TGTGCCAGCAGCTTACTTCTGCTGAACACTGAAGCTTTCTTT.

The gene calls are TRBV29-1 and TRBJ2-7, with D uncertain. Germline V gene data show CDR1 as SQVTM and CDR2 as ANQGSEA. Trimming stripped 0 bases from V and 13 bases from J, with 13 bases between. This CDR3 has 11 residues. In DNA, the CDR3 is TGCAGCGTTGAAGATCGGGCAGTGTACTACTTC. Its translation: CSVEDRAVYYF.

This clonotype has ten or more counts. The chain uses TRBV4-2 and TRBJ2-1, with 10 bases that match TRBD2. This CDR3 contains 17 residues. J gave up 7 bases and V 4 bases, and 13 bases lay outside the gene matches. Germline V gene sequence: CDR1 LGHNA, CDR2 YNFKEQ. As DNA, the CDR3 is TGTGCCAGCAGCCCTTTAATGGGAAGCGGGGGGGCTAATGAGCAGTTCTTC. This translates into CASSPLMGSGGANEQFF.

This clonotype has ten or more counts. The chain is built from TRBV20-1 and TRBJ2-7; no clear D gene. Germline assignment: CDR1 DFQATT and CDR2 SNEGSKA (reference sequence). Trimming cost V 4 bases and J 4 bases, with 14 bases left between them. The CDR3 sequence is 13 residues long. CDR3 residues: CSATDDGRYEQYF. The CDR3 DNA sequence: TGCAGTGCTACAGATGACGGACGGTACGAGCAGTACTTC.